Presented here are 23 T cell receptor beta chains from one specimen sequenced in a study of T-cell reconstitution after alpha-beta-depleted transplantation in children. Unique molecular identifiers tagged the TCRbeta library. From the PCR reads, TCRdb called clonotypes with MiXCR, one entry per CDR3 protein. Among about 72,000 distinct CDR3 sequences listed, 7% to 8% were seen once. Here the sequenced sample was PBMCs from the stem cell graft donor, taken from the stem cell graft. Receptors originate from a human donor who donated a stem cell graft to a child with acute lymphoblastic leukemia.

This clonotype was observed a few times. This rearrangement joins TRBV4-1 to TRBJ2-1; D is undetermined. V shed 0 bases and J shed 9 bases, with 3 bases lying between them. The germline gives CDR1 MGHRA, CDR2 YSYEKL. The CDR3 is 11 amino acids. This CDR3 is CASSQDSEQFF. The DNA of the CDR3 is TGCGCCAGCAGCCAAGATAGTGAGCAGTTCTTC.

Ten or more counts support this clonotype. The genes are TRBV5-6 and TRBJ2-7; D may be TRBD1 (5 bases). This CDR3 spans 16 amino acids. Germline assignment: CDR1 SGHDT and CDR2 YYEEEE. Trimming removed 1 base at V and 3 bases at J, with 17 bases between. The CDR3 DNA reads TGTGCCAGCAGCTTGTTCACCAGGGCCCAGGACTACGAGCAGTACTTC. Amino acid sequence: CASSLFTRAQDYEQYF.

In this sample, this clonotype turned up many times. The V and J genes are TRBV5-1 and TRBJ1-2; D is ambiguous. Germline V gene sequence: CDR1 SGHRS, CDR2 YFSETQ. V lost 0 bases and J 7 bases, leaving 13 bases between the germline ends. The CDR3 consists of 14 residues. For the CDR3, the DNA is TGCGCCAGCAGCTTGGAGGCCCCGGAGTTTGGCTACACCTTC. Encoded protein: CASSLEAPEFGYTF.

Only a few counts were recorded for this clonotype. The rearrangement links TRBV19 to TRBJ2-7; 15 bases match TRBD2. This CDR3 is 16 amino acids long. V was pared by 3 bases and J by 5 bases, with 5 bases of the junction left unmatched. The germline V gene encodes CDR1 LNHDA and CDR2 SQIVND (reference sequence). CDR3 coding DNA: TGTGCCAGTAGTATGGGACTAGCGGGAGGATTGAACGAGCAGTACTTC. It codes for CASSMGLAGGLNEQYF.

This clonotype was recorded many times. This rearrangement joins TRBV18 to TRBJ1-2; 7 positions match TRBD1. V was pared by 2 bases and J by 10 bases, with 10 bases of the junction left unmatched. The CDR3 spans 14 residues. Germline loops: CDR1 KGHSH, CDR2 LQKENI. CDR3 in DNA: TGTGCCAGCTCACCAAATGGACAGGCTCCTGACTACACCTTC. Translating it yields CASSPNGQAPDYTF.

This clonotype was recorded at least ten times. The chain has TRBV4-2 and TRBJ2-7, with TRBD2 matching 7 bases. Germline V gene sequence: CDR1 LGHNA, CDR2 YNFKEQ. With 0 bases clipped from V and 0 bases from J, the junction kept 2 bases outside the gene matches. The CDR3 totals 15 residues. CDR3 sequence: CASSQEGGSSYEQYF. DNA of the CDR3: TGTGCCAGCAGCCAAGAGGGCGGGAGCTCCTACGAGCAGTACTTC.

This clonotype was detected ten times or more. This chain uses TRBV18 with TRBJ2-7, with 8 nucleotides matching TRBD1. Germline V lookup: CDR1 KGHSH, CDR2 LQKENI. The J segment lost 5 bases and the V segment lost 3 bases, leaving 6 bases of the junction unmatched. The length of the CDR3 is 14 residues. This chain's CDR3 is CASSPSGGENEQYF. The CDR3 bases are TGTGCCAGCTCACCTTCAGGGGGCGAAAACGAGCAGTACTTC.

A few counts support this clonotype. The CDR3 DNA reads as TGCAGCGTTGAGGGACAGGACAACACCGGGGAGCTGTTTTTT. As protein: CSVEGQDNTGELFF. The V gene is TRBV29-1, the J gene TRBJ2-2; 8 nucleotides agree with TRBD1. J lost 2 bases, V lost 3 bases, and 2 bases had no gene match. CDR3 length equals 14 residues. Germline values: CDR1 SQVTM, CDR2 ANQGSEA.

In its sample, this clonotype was seen many times. The chain couples TRBV7-2 to TRBJ2-2; maybe TRBD1 (5 bases). The V and J ends lost 3 bases and 5 bases respectively, with 10 bases between them. The CDR3 length is 14 residues. Germline CDR1 reads SGHTA; CDR2 reads FQGNSA. The CDR3 loop reads CASSFSGFTGELFF. CDR3 nucleotide sequence: TGTGCCAGCAGCTTTTCAGGGTTTACCGGGGAGCTGTTTTTT.

This clonotype showed up many times. The chain uses TRBV12-3 or TRBV12-4 and TRBJ1-1, with TRBD1 as a possible D gene (5 bases). This CDR3 is built from 13 residues. V shed 7 bases and J shed 1 base, with 10 bases lying between them. CDR3 region: CASNEQENTEAFF. CDR3 in DNA: TGTGCCAGCAACGAACAGGAGAACACTGAAGCTTTCTTT.

The chain uses TRBV27 and TRBJ2-5; 9 bases line up with TRBD1. V was pared by 4 bases and J by 1 base, with 7 bases of the junction left unmatched. Germline loops: CDR1 MNHEY, CDR2 SMNVEV (reference sequence). This CDR3 comprises 16 residues. This chain's CDR3 is CASSSGTGSFQETQYF. In DNA form, the CDR3 reads TGTGCCAGCAGTTCCGGGACAGGGTCTTTCCAAGAGACCCAGTACTTC.

CDR3 in DNA: TGTGCCTGCTGCCAACTCCACACCAAGGACAGACGACTATACAATGAGCAGTTCTTC. It codes for CACCQLHTKDRRLYNEQFF. The rearrangement uses TRBV3-1 and TRBJ2-1; D might be TRBD1 (6 bases). CDR3 length equals 19 residues. V was trimmed by 11 bases and J by 4 bases, leaving 33 bases between them. Germline V gene data show CDR1 as LGHDT and CDR2 as YNNKEL (reference sequence).

This clonotype was seen a few times. The chain links TRBV12-5 to TRBJ2-7; maybe TRBD1 (6 bases). Germline-derived CDR1 and CDR2 are LGHNT and FRNRAP. The CDR3 consists of 13 residues. Deletions cut 5 bases from V and 5 bases from J, with 13 bases between. Here the CDR3 DNA reads TGTGCTAGTGGTCTCACAGGGACCAACGAGCAGTACTTC. Translating gives CASGLTGTNEQYF.

Many counts were recorded for this clonotype. CDR3 sequence reads: CASSGASTETQYF. For the CDR3, the DNA is TGTGCCAGCAGCGGGGCATCAACAGAGACCCAGTACTTC. The chain uses TRBV9 and TRBJ2-5; D call uncertain. CDR3 length: 13 amino acids. In germline, CDR1 is SGDLS, CDR2 YYNGEE. V dropped 3 bases and J dropped 4 bases, with 10 bases sitting between them.

This clonotype showed up many times. The genes are TRBV5-1 and TRBJ2-1; D unresolved. In germline, CDR1 is SGHRS, CDR2 YFSETQ. The CDR3 runs to 13 residues. The ends were cut back, 1 base at V and 4 bases at J, with 6 bases in the middle. CDR3 DNA: TGCGCCAGCAGCTTGTCCCAGTACAATGAGCAGTTCTTC. Its translation is CASSLSQYNEQFF.

This clonotype occurred many times. The genes are TRBV5-1 and TRBJ1-3; 7 nucleotides match TRBD1. Germline-derived CDR1 and CDR2 are SGHRS and YFSETQ. The J segment lost 0 bases and the V segment lost 4 bases, leaving 13 bases of the junction unmatched. The CDR3 is 18 amino acids. This chain's CDR3 is CASSGEPDRTSSGNTIYF. CDR3 sequence (DNA): TGCGCCAGCAGCGGGGAACCGGACAGGACGAGCTCTGGAAACACCATATATTTT.

In its sample, this clonotype was seen many times. The chain has TRBV20-1 and TRBJ2-2; TRBD2 matches at 7 bases. Germline lookup yields CDR1 DFQATT and CDR2 SNEGSKA (reference sequence). The V and J ends lost 0 bases and 3 bases, in that order; junction bases with no gene match: 4. There are 15 residues in the CDR3. The CDR3 region is CSARERERDTGELFF. The CDR3 nucleotides are TGCAGTGCTAGAGAGCGGGAGCGAGACACCGGGGAGCTGTTTTTT.

This clonotype was detected ten times or more. The conserved final phenylalanine or tryptophan is absent from the CDR3, which likely points to a read error. Because the CDR3's place on the DNA is in doubt, the DNA is left out and the CDR3 is given as listed by TCRdb. The gene calls are TRBV12-3 or TRBV12-4 and TRBJ2-7. With termini counted, the CDR3 has 11 amino acids. This CDR3 is CASSLGGNLRI.

This clonotype has just a few counts. V is TRBV7-9 and J is TRBJ1-6; D possibly corresponds to TRBD1 (6 bases). The CDR3 is 15 amino acids. Per germline, CDR1 SEHNR and CDR2 FQNEAQ (reference sequence). V was pared by 1 base and J by 10 bases, with 14 bases between. This chain's CDR3 is CASSLGGQGWSPLHF. The DNA of the CDR3 is TGTGCCAGCAGCTTAGGAGGTCAGGGGTGGTCACCCCTCCACTTT.

This clonotype has a count of ten or more. The V call is TRBV5-1, the J call TRBJ2-1; 7 bases fit TRBD1. Germline V gene sequence: CDR1 SGHRS, CDR2 YFSETQ. This CDR3 region has 14 residues. Trimming took 3 bases from V and 0 from J; bases not matched to a gene: 0. CDR3 nucleotides: TGCGCCAGCAGCTGGGACAGCTCCTACAATGAGCAGTTCTTC. Protein product: CASSWDSSYNEQFF.

The chain links TRBV12-3 or TRBV12-4 to TRBJ1-6, with TRBD1 matching 7 bases. The V and J ends lost 7 bases and 9 bases, in that order; junction bases with no gene match: 9. The CDR3 length is 14 residues. CDR3: CASTPTGEASPLHF. CDR3 sequence (DNA): TGTGCCAGCACCCCAACAGGGGAGGCTTCACCCCTCCACTTT.

Many counts were recorded for this clonotype. The chain couples TRBV12-3 or TRBV12-4 to TRBJ1-5; D ambiguous. The CDR3 runs to 16 residues. The V and J ends lost 2 bases and 0 bases respectively, with 11 bases between them. The CDR3 DNA follows: TGTGCCAGCAGTTTACGGGGTCGGGATAGCAATCAGCCCCAGCATTTT. It codes for CASSLRGRDSNQPQHF.

This clonotype was found a few times. V gene TRBV6-4 combines with J gene TRBJ1-5; D not certain. V was shortened by 4 bases and J by 4 bases, with 8 bases between the two germline ends. CDR1 and CDR2 (germline): MRHNA, SNTAGT. The CDR3 is 13 residues long. CDR3 amino acids: CASSADANQPQHF. CDR3 sequence (DNA): TGTGCCAGCAGTGCTGACGCTAATCAGCCCCAGCATTTT.